A selection of T cell receptor beta chains follows, all from one sample in a study of T-cell reconstitution after alpha-beta-depleted transplantation in children. TCRdb fed the PCR reads into MiXCR, producing one record per CDR3 protein. The repertoire includes about 400,000 distinct CDR3 sequences, over 20% of them detected once, and around 4% sits in the top ten. Material: PBMCs from the stem cell graft donor, obtained from the stem cell graft. Receptor source: a human donor who donated a stem cell graft to a child with acute myeloid leukemia. Each CDR3 is given with its conserved first and last residue. The D gene is left open where the match is weak. Size values are once, few and many counts, or a class for expanded clones, and some rows have none.

CDR3 DNA	CDR3 protein	clone size	V gene	J gene	D gene
TGTGCCAGCAGCTTCACAGTATCCTACGAGCAGTACTTC	CASSFTVSYEQYF	few	TRBV7-2	TRBJ2-7	-
TGCGCCAGCAGCTTGGCCGGGACCAACGGGGGGAGCGGTACGCAGTATTTT	CASSLAGTNGGSGTQYF	-	TRBV5-1	TRBJ2-3	TRBD2
TGTGCCACCAGCAGGGGGGACGGGACAGCTTTCTTT	CATSRGDGTAFF	few	TRBV15	TRBJ1-1	-
TGTGCCTGGAGTCGACAGGGGAATCAGCCCCAGCATTTT	CAWSRQGNQPQHF	many	TRBV30	TRBJ1-5	TRBD1
TGTGCCAGCAGCCCCCTAGGCGGGAGGGCAATCGAGCAGTACTTC	CASSPLGGRAIEQYF	-	TRBV5-6	TRBJ2-7	TRBD2
TGTGCCACCAGCAATTACAGGGGGTACGACGAGCAGTACTTC	CATSNYRGYDEQYF	few	TRBV15	TRBJ2-7	TRBD1
TGTGCCAGCAGTCTTGGGACAGGGGGGTTCGACGAGCAGTACTTC	CASSLGTGGFDEQYF	many	TRBV12-3/TRBV12-4	TRBJ2-7	TRBD1
TGCGCCAGCAGCCAAGGGCGACTGGGTAGTCGCAATGAGCAGTTCTTC	CASSQGRLGSRNEQFF	-	TRBV4-1	TRBJ2-1	-
TGTGCCAGCAGTTTTAGGGCAGGGGTAGAGACGCAGTATTTT	CASSFRAGVETQYF	few	TRBV27	TRBJ2-3	-
TGTGCCAGCAGCTCAGACACCCTAGGGGAGCAGTTCTTC	CASSSDTLGEQFF	few	TRBV7-3	TRBJ2-1	-
TGCAGTGCTAGAGAGTATCCAGGGCTGAACACTGAAGCTTTCTTT	CSAREYPGLNTEAFF	-	TRBV20-1	TRBJ1-1	-
TGTGCCACCAGCAGCATTAACACAGATACGCAGTATTTT	CATSSINTDTQYF	few	TRBV15	TRBJ2-3	-
TGCAGTGCGCAGCTCGGGGATCAGCCCCAGCATTTT	CSAQLGDQPQHF	-	TRBV20-1	TRBJ1-5	-
TGCAGTGCTAGCCTCCCTCGGGGGGGGAGCTACGAGCAGTACTTC	CSASLPRGGSYEQYF	-	TRBV20-1	TRBJ2-7	TRBD2
TGTGCCAGCAGCTTAGTGGCGGACAGGGGCGTCCCAGATACGCAGTATTTT	CASSLVADRGVPDTQYF	-	TRBV11-3	TRBJ2-3	TRBD1
TGCAGCCTGGAGCGGGGTGGTGAGCAGTTCTTC	CSLERGGEQFF	many	TRBV29-1	TRBJ2-1	TRBD2
TGTGCCAGCAGTCTACGACAGGGGGCTCGGGACGAGCAGTACTTC	CASSLRQGARDEQYF	few	TRBV12-3/TRBV12-4	TRBJ2-7	TRBD1
TGCAGCGCTAGCTACAGGGGACTAGCGGGCCAGCAGTTCTTC	CSASYRGLAGQQFF	-	TRBV29-1	TRBJ2-1	TRBD2
TGTGCCAGCAGTTTGTCTACCAAAAACATTCAGTACTTC	CASSLSTKNIQYF	once	TRBV12-3/TRBV12-4	TRBJ2-4	-
TGCGCCAGCAGCTTGGCGATTGATAACCCGGGGAACATTCAGTACTTC	CASSLAIDNPGNIQYF	-	TRBV5-1	TRBJ2-4	-
TGTGCCAGCAGCGTAGGGACCCTCGAAAATGAGCAGTTCTTC	CASSVGTLENEQFF	-	TRBV9	TRBJ2-1	-
TGCAGTGCTAGAGATCCTGGAGAGACGAGCTCTGGAAACACCATATATTTT	CSARDPGETSSGNTIYF	-	TRBV20-1	TRBJ1-3	-
TGCAGTGCTCGGACCCCCGGGAGTGGGTACAATGAGCAGTTCTTC	CSARTPGSGYNEQFF	-	TRBV20-1	TRBJ2-1	-
TGTGCCAGCAGCGCCCAGCGACTAGCGGGAGCAGTAGATACGCAGTATTTT	CASSAQRLAGAVDTQYF	-	TRBV27	TRBJ2-3	TRBD2
TGTGCCAGCAGTTCCCTCTGGGCGCGGGAGTTGGGCCAAGAGACCCAGTACTTC	CASSSLWARELGQETQYF	few	TRBV6-5	TRBJ2-5	TRBD2
TGTGCCAGCAGTACGGGGGACAGGGCCCTCGCTGGGGCCAACGTCCTGACTTTC	CASSTGDRALAGANVLTF	few	TRBV12-3/TRBV12-4	TRBJ2-6	TRBD1
TGTGCCAGCAGCCCAAACAGGGGGGACATTCAGTACTTC	CASSPNRGDIQYF	few	TRBV7-3	TRBJ2-4	TRBD1
TGTGCCAGCAGGGGTGGAGGGCTGGGGAATGAGCAGTTCTTC	CASRGGGLGNEQFF	-	TRBV7-9	TRBJ2-1	-
TGTGCCAGTAGGAGGAGCAACAGCTACGAGCAGTACTTC	CASRRSNSYEQYF	-	TRBV25-1	TRBJ2-7	-
TGTGCCAGCAGTCGTACAGGAGGAAGGTACGAGCAGTACTTC	CASSRTGGRYEQYF	-	TRBV12-3/TRBV12-4	TRBJ2-7	-
TGTGCCACCAGCAGGGGATCGAGTAAGGGAGATACGCAGTATTTT	CATSRGSSKGDTQYF	-	TRBV15	TRBJ2-3	-
TGTGCCAGCAGTTTAGGAGCTACTCACTACGAGCAGTACTTC	CASSLGATHYEQYF	-	TRBV27	TRBJ2-7	-
TGCGCCAGCAGCTTGTTGGCAGGGGTACAAGAGACCCAGTACTTC	CASSLLAGVQETQYF	few	TRBV5-1	TRBJ2-5	-
TGTGCCAGCAGTTACTCTTTAGGTGGGAAGTTCTTC	CASSYSLGGKFF	many	TRBV6-2/TRBV6-3	TRBJ2-1	-
TGCAGTGCTAGAGTTCTTGGGACAGGGCCTTCCTACGAGCAGTACTTC	CSARVLGTGPSYEQYF	-	TRBV20-1	TRBJ2-7	TRBD1
TGTGTCACCAGCAGAGATGGGAGGGGACAGGGGCCCTACGAGCAGTACTTC	CVTSRDGRGQGPYEQYF	few	TRBV15	TRBJ2-7	TRBD1
TGCAGTGCTAGCCCCCTTTGGGGGCAAGAGACCCAGTACTTC	CSASPLWGQETQYF	-	TRBV20-1	TRBJ2-5	-
TGTGCCAGCAGCCCTACGTGGCAATCACCCCTCCACTTT	CASSPTWQSPLHF	-	TRBV6-1	TRBJ1-6	-
TGCGCCAGCACCCTCCACGAAGGGATGAACACTGAAGCTTTCTTT	CASTLHEGMNTEAFF	-	TRBV5-1	TRBJ1-1	-
TGTGCCAGCAGTTACCAGGGGGCCTCCTACGAGCAGTACTTC	CASSYQGASYEQYF	few	TRBV12-3/TRBV12-4	TRBJ2-7	TRBD1
TGCAGTGCTCAAAGACAGGGTCTTGGCTACACCTTC	CSAQRQGLGYTF	many	TRBV20-1	TRBJ1-2	TRBD1
TGTGCCAGCAGTTTGGACAGGTACGAAGCTTTCTTT	CASSLDRYEAFF	-	TRBV12-3/TRBV12-4	TRBJ1-1	TRBD1